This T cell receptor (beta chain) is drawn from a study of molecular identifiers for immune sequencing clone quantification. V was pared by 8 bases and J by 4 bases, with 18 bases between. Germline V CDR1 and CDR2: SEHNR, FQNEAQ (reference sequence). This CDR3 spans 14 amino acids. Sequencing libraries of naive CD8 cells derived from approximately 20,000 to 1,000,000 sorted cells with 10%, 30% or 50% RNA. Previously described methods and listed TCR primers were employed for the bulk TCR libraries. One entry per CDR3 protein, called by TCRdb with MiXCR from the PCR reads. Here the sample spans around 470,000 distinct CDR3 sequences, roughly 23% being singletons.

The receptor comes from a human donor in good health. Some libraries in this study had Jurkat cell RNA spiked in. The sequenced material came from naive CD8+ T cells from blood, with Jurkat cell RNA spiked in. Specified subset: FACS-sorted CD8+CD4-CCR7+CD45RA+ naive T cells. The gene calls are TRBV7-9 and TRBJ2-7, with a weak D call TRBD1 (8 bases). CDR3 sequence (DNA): TGTGCCAGCTCAGGACAGGGAGGGTTGTACGAGCAGTACTTC. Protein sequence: CASSGQGGLYEQYF.